The T cell receptor (beta chain) under discussion was sequenced for a study of breast tumors, draining lymph nodes, adjacent tissues (dated by TCRdb to the mid-2010s). With respect to the entire study: Breast cancer patients provided tumor, adjacent nontumor tissue and axillary lymph nodes, and the study compared the TCR beta repertoires across these three sources. In human breast cancer, the study set out to assess how tumor, surrounding tissue and draining lymph node repertoires relate to one another and whether T cells might be exchanged between them.

About this clonotype itself: Its target antigen remains unknown. The junction differs from germline at one of its ends, possibly a read error.

The instrument was an Illumina HiSeq 2000. Multiplex PCR amplification was used to generate the TCR beta chain libraries. High-throughput sequencing was used to analyze the amplified TCR beta chain products. Using fastp trimming at Q25 and MiXCR clonotype assembly, TCRdb reanalyzed the public sequencing data and kept in-frame beta chains. Rows with a matching CDR3 protein are joined into one entry that keeps the most common DNA and genes. In this sample the table shows around 300,000 distinct CDR3 sequences, around 30% of which occur a single time. The ten most abundant clones make up over 0.95% of the sample. The lymph node samples were taken from the axillary draining lymph nodes of breast cancer patients. Study-wide findings and limitations: Tumor T-cell repertoires showed less diversity than lymph node repertoires and more diversity than nontumor tissue repertoires, and tumor T-cell repertoires showed preferential V and J gene usage. In luminal-like breast cancer, tumor and nontumor tissue repertoires resembled each other significantly more than in basal-like breast cancer. The conclusion that tumor T cells originate in lymph nodes was presented as consistent with a hypothesis rather than as directly demonstrated. The data were considered consistent with most tumor T cells being derived from the lymph node and subsequently expanding within tumor tissue.

Including cysteine and phenylalanine, the CDR3 has 15 amino acids. The DNA shown is the 45-base CDR3, in frame from base 1. As encoded in the germline V gene (reference sequence), CDR1 is SSHAT while CDR2 is FNYEAQ. The clonotype was recovered from a female donor with breast cancer. Some clones in this sample may be carry-over from other donors' samples. The chain couples TRBV7-7 to TRBJ2-6, with the D gene uncertain. The sequencing input was axillary lymph node tissue. The CDR3 loop reads CASSSQRGGANVLTF. The nucleotides are TGTGCTAGCAGTTCACAGCGAGGTGGGGCCAACGTCCTGACTTTC. When the CDR3 is completed using the reference TRBV7-7 and TRBJ2-6 genes on either side, the full variable domain is GAGVSQSPRYKVTKRGQDVTLRCDPISSHATLYWYQQALGQGPEFLTYFNYEAQPDKSGLPSDRFSAERPEGSISTLTIQRTEQRDSAMYRCASSSQRGGANVLTFGAGSRLTVL.